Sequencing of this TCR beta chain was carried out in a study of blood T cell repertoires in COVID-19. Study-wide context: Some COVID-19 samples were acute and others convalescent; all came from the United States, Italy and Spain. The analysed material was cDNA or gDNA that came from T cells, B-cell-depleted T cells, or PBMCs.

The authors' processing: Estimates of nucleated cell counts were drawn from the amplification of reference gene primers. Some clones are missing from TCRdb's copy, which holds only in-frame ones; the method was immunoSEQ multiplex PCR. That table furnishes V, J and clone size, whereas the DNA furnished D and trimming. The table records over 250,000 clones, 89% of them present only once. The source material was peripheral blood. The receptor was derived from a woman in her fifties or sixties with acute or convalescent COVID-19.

The CDR3 region is CASNILAGGLSHEQFF. As DNA, the CDR3 is TGTGCCAGCAACATACTAGCGGGGGGGCTTTCCCATGAGCAGTTCTTC. The gene calls are TRBV7-2 and TRBJ2-1; 13 bases are shared with TRBD2. With 7 bases clipped from V and 8 bases from J, the junction kept 11 bases outside the gene matches. The germline V gene encodes CDR1 SGHTA and CDR2 FQGNSA. The CDR3 is 16 amino acids.